The 9 T cell receptor beta chains in this list originate from one sample, sequenced in a study of response to subunit inactivated influenza vaccine. Using its own MiXCR run on the RT-PCR reads, TCRdb lists one record per CDR3 protein. The data show 550,000 to 650,000 distinct CDR3 sequences, roughly 10% seen once. The sequencing here drew on PBMCs from blood, taken on the day of vaccination. The origin of the receptors is a man aged 45-65 years who received an inactivated influenza vaccine.

This clonotype was recorded many times. The chain has TRBV19 and TRBJ2-2, with 7 bases that match TRBD2. This CDR3 is built from 13 residues. With V trimmed by 7 bases and J by 3 bases, 2 bases remained unmatched. Germline V gene sequence: CDR1 LNHDA, CDR2 SQIVND (reference sequence). The CDR3 spells CASNRGDTGELFF. CDR3 in DNA: TGTGCCAGTAACCGGGGGGACACCGGGGAGCTGTTTTTT.

This clonotype occurred many times. V gene TRBV28 combines with J gene TRBJ2-4; no clear D. The V end was cut by 3 bases, the J end by 3 bases, with 15 bases between. The CDR3 extends over 16 amino acids. CDR1 is MDHEN, CDR2 SYDVKM, per germline. As DNA, the CDR3 is TGTGCCAGCAGTTTTATTATTAGTCTGGGCAAAAACATTCAGTACTTC. Translated, it gives CASSFIISLGKNIQYF.

The chain joins TRBV20-1 to TRBJ2-7; 7 bases agree with TRBD1. Germline V lookup: CDR1 DFQATT, CDR2 SNEGSKA (reference sequence). Trimming cost V 0 bases and J 2 bases; bases outside gene matches: 4. The CDR3 totals 14 residues. The DNA of the CDR3 is TGCAGTGCTAGAGATCGGACAGGTGCCTACGAGCAGTACTTC. Its protein is CSARDRTGAYEQYF.

The CDR3 spells CASSWTSGREYQETQYF. CDR3 DNA: TGCGCCAGCAGCTGGACTAGCGGGAGGGAATACCAAGAGACCCAGTACTTC. This chain uses TRBV5-1 with TRBJ2-5; 15 bases line up with TRBD2. Germline CDR1 SGHRS, CDR2 YFSETQ. V lost 3 bases to trimming and J lost 0 bases; unmatched junction nucleotides: 3. This CDR3 has 17 residues.

This chain links TRBV20-1 with TRBJ2-7; perhaps TRBD1 as D (6 bases). V was pared by 6 bases and J by 2 bases, with 14 bases between. The CDR3 spans 13 residues. Germline assignment: CDR1 DFQATT and CDR2 SNEGSKA (reference sequence). CDR3 DNA sequence: TGCAGTGCAGACCGGGCAGGGGCCTACGAGCAGTACTTC. Its protein product is CSADRAGAYEQYF.

The sample holds a few counts of this clonotype. This rearrangement joins TRBV27 to TRBJ2-2; 8 bases align to TRBD1. CDR3 size: 15 residues. J gave up 7 bases and V 4 bases, and 8 bases lay outside the gene matches. Germline lookup yields CDR1 MNHEY and CDR2 SMNVEV (reference sequence). The CDR3, as DNA: TGTGCCAGCAGTTGGGGCAGGGGGCTTTTCGGGGAGCTGTTTTTT. Encoded protein: CASSWGRGLFGELFF.

This clonotype occurred a few times. For the CDR3, the DNA is TGTGCCAGCAGCATATTGACTAGCGGGGGAGCAATTACAGATACGCAGTATTTT. It yields the protein CASSILTSGGAITDTQYF. The chain couples TRBV11-1 to TRBJ2-3; the match to TRBD2 covers 12 bases. The CDR3 length is 18 residues. After removal of 5 bases from V and 3 bases from J, the junction contained 12 bases not matched to a gene. Germline CDR1 is SGHAT and CDR2 is FQDESV (reference sequence).

This clonotype was seen a few times. The chain carries TRBV10-3 and TRBJ2-3, with TRBD2 identical over 13 bases. The V and J ends lost 6 bases and 1 base, in that order; junction bases with no gene match: 7. Per germline, CDR1 ENHRY and CDR2 SYGVKD. The CDR3 contains 17 residues. This CDR3 reads CAISGTSGIGGTDTQYF. DNA of the CDR3: TGTGCCATCAGCGGGACTAGCGGGATTGGGGGCACAGATACGCAGTATTTT.

This clonotype was seen more than once but under ten times. V and J are TRBV7-9 and TRBJ2-2; tentatively, D is TRBD1 (6 bases). V was cut by 5 bases and J by 1 base, with 11 bases left in between. The CDR3 has 15 amino acids. CDR1 SEHNR and CDR2 FQNEAQ come from the germline V gene (reference sequence). The CDR3 DNA sequence: TGTGCCAGCAGCCCGTCGGACAGGAACACCGGGGAGCTGTTTTTT. This gives the protein CASSPSDRNTGELFF.